This record covers a single TCR beta chain. Its antigen is undetermined. This CDR3 region has 13 residues. Trimming cost V 0 bases and J 9 bases, with 13 bases left between them. Germline V gene sequence: CDR1 SGHRS, CDR2 YFSETQ. A universal primer site came from template switching; cDNA carried unique molecular identifiers. TCRdb redid the calling of the 5' RACE reads with MiXCR, one entry per CDR3 protein. The profile shows 410,000 or so distinct CDR3 sequences, around 20% of them singletons. The source of the sample is a study of identical twins. The study's findings and limits: Partly confounded zero-insertion analyses could result from invariant MAIT and iNKT cells. Cord blood's abundant beta clonotypes had fewer insertions, unlike memory repertoires. The study found weaker excess twin sharing in beta out-of-frame sequences.

This sequence joins TRBV5-1 and TRBJ2-7; D is perhaps TRBD1 or TRBD2 (6 bases each). The material sequenced was naive T cells sorted from blood. This receptor was identified in a man in his forties or fifties in good health. CDR3 loop: CASSLAPGEVQYF. The DNA of the CDR3 is TGCGCCAGCAGCTTGGCGCCAGGGGAGGTGCAGTACTTC.